This passage covers 16 T cell receptor beta chains from one sample sequenced in a study of T-cell reconstitution after alpha-beta-depleted transplantation in children. Researchers prepared the TCRbeta library using unique molecular identifiers, the study reports. TCRdb itself ran the PCR reads through MiXCR, one entry per CDR3 protein. The sample yields around 64,000 distinct CDR3 sequences, about 11% seen once. The sample here was PBMCs, taken before TCRalphabeta/CD19-depleted stem cell transplant. The receptors come from a boy aged 5-17 years with acute myeloid leukemia, due to receive a stem cell transplant.

The gene calls are TRBV6-5 and TRBJ2-2; a possible D gene is TRBD2 (5 bases). The CDR3 has 15 residues. Trimming shortened V by 0 bases and J by 7 bases, and 12 bases separated the two germline ends. The germline gives CDR1 MNHEY, CDR2 SVGAGI. The CDR3 spells CASSYSSRGFGELFF. In DNA, the CDR3 is TGTGCCAGCAGTTACTCGAGCCGGGGTTTCGGGGAGCTGTTTTTT.

This rearrangement joins TRBV5-4 to TRBJ2-2, with 7 bases aligning to TRBD2. Germline-derived CDR1 and CDR2 are SGHNT and YYREEE (reference sequence). V shed 0 bases and J 3 bases; nucleotides not matched to a gene: 8. CDR3 size: 17 residues. This CDR3 is CASSLVSPSGYTGELFF. CDR3 DNA: TGTGCCAGCAGCTTGGTTAGCCCTAGCGGATACACCGGGGAGCTGTTTTTT.

This clonotype was observed many times. The rearrangement links TRBV24-1 to TRBJ2-5; 9 nucleotides agree with TRBD2. Germline CDR1 is KGHDR and CDR2 is SFDVKD. This CDR3 spans 18 amino acids. With V trimmed by 0 bases and J by 3 bases, 10 bases remained unmatched. This CDR3 is CATSDLRSGGRAEETQYF. The CDR3 DNA reads as TGTGCCACCAGTGATTTGCGATCGGGCGGGAGGGCTGAAGAGACCCAGTACTTC.

The J gene is TRBJ2-7, the V gene TRBV28; the match to TRBD2 covers 11 bases. This CDR3 spans 14 amino acids. Per germline, CDR1 MDHEN and CDR2 SYDVKM. After removal of 7 bases from V and 3 bases from J, the junction contained 5 bases not matched to a gene. The CDR3 bases are TGTGCCAGCACCCTAGCGGGAGGTAACTACGAGCAGTACTTC. It is translated as CASTLAGGNYEQYF.

This clonotype appeared many times. The chain uses TRBV20-1 and TRBJ2-3, with TRBD2 matching over 7 bases. With V trimmed by 5 bases and J by 3 bases, 8 bases remained unmatched. This CDR3 is 14 amino acids long. Germline V gene data show CDR1 as DFQATT and CDR2 as SNEGSKA (reference sequence). The CDR3 sequence: CSARGRGVTDTQYF. As DNA, the CDR3 is TGCAGTGCTCGGGGGAGGGGAGTTACAGATACGCAGTATTTT.

The rearrangement joins TRBV14 to TRBJ1-2; D ambiguous. This CDR3 contains 15 residues. Trimming took off 3 bases at V and 3 bases at J, with 14 bases between the two ends. Germline V gene sequence: CDR1 SGHDN, CDR2 FVKESK. CDR3 residues: CASSHRLGGDYGYTF. DNA for the CDR3: TGTGCCAGCAGCCACCGTCTGGGCGGGGACTATGGCTACACCTTC.

The chain recombines TRBV18 with TRBJ2-7; 10 nucleotides line up with TRBD1. The J segment lost 2 bases and the V segment lost 3 bases, leaving 4 bases of the junction unmatched. This CDR3 is 15 amino acids long. The germline V gene has CDR1 KGHSH and CDR2 LQKENI. The CDR3 protein is CASSPDRGNPYEQYV. CDR3 sequence (DNA): TGTGCCAGCTCACCGGACAGGGGGAACCCCTACGAGCAGTACGTC.

This clonotype was counted many times. The chain links TRBV5-6 to TRBJ2-1; 10 nucleotides match TRBD2. CDR3 length: 17 amino acids. Germline CDR1 SGHDT, CDR2 YYEEEE. V lost 4 bases to trimming and J lost 5 bases; unmatched junction nucleotides: 12. CDR3 sequence (DNA): TGTGCCAGCAGCCGACCCCTTGGACTAGCGGCTAACAATGAGCAGTTCTTC. This codes for CASSRPLGLAANNEQFF. Combining the CDR3 with reference TRBV5-6 and TRBJ2-1 gives the whole variable domain DAGVTQSPTHLIKTRGQQVTLRCSPKSGHDTVSWYQQALGQGPQFIFQYYEEEERQRGNFPDRFSGHQFPNYSSELNVNALLLGDSALYLCASSRPLGLAANNEQFFGPGTRLTVL.

The chain is built from TRBV28 and TRBJ1-2; D not resolved. Trimming took 7 bases from V and 6 from J, leaving 15 bases between them. This CDR3 is built from 13 residues. Per the germline V gene, CDR1 is MDHEN and CDR2 is SYDVKM. The CDR3 DNA is TGTGCCAGCACTCCGGGAGGGAGGGATGGCTACACCTTC. Its translation: CASTPGGRDGYTF.

The J gene is TRBJ1-5, the V gene TRBV12-3 or TRBV12-4; D gene uncertain. The CDR3 is 17 residues long. Trimming removed 6 bases at V and 7 bases at J, with 25 bases between. CDR3 sequence reads: CASSLGLSGSEDQPQHF. CDR3 bases: TGTGCCAGCAGCCTAGGGCTATCTGGAAGTGAAGACCAGCCCCAGCATTTT.

A word on this clonotype: One base away lies a much larger clone, so this may be a sequencing read error. For the CDR3, the DNA is TGTGCCAGCAGGAAGGGACTAGCGGCAGCCCCACTCTCCTACAATGAGCAGTTCTTC. Translating it yields CASRKGLAAAPLSYNEQFF. V is TRBV6-1 and J is TRBJ2-1, with TRBD2 matching 11 bases. The CDR3 sequence is 19 residues long. With 6 bases clipped from V and 0 bases from J, the junction kept 13 bases outside the gene matches. CDR1 MNHNS and CDR2 SASEGT come from the germline V gene.

The V gene is TRBV12-3 or TRBV12-4, the J gene TRBJ2-1, with 11 bases matching TRBD2. V shed 7 bases and J 3 bases; nucleotides not matched to a gene: 5. This CDR3 spans 15 amino acids. The CDR3 coding sequence is TGTGCCAGCACTATGGGGACTAGCGGCTACAATGAGCAGTTCTTC. It translates to CASTMGTSGYNEQFF.

V and J are TRBV28 and TRBJ1-5; D possibly corresponds to TRBD1 (5 bases). The CDR3 is 14 amino acids. V was cut by 10 bases and J by 6 bases, with 19 bases left in between. Germline-derived CDR1 and CDR2 are MDHEN and SYDVKM. CDR3 loop: CATQLSRDGQPQHF. CDR3 in DNA: TGTGCCACCCAGTTGAGCAGGGATGGTCAGCCCCAGCATTTT.

This sequence joins TRBV7-6 and TRBJ2-1; 10 bases align to TRBD2. This CDR3 has 16 amino acids. V lost 5 bases, J lost 8 bases, and 12 bases stayed unmatched. The germline CDR1 and CDR2 sequences are SGHVS and FNYEAQ. CDR3 in amino acids: CASSDHRTSGKDEQFF. CDR3 sequence (DNA): TGTGCCAGCAGCGACCATCGGACTAGCGGAAAGGATGAGCAGTTCTTC.

This clonotype was seen many times. The rearrangement joins TRBV7-2 to TRBJ1-1; perhaps TRBD1 as D (5 bases). V was clipped by 5 bases and J by 3 bases, with 13 bases between them. Germline V gives CDR1 SGHTA, CDR2 FQGNSA. The CDR3 totals 14 residues. The CDR3 sequence is CASSLGTLHTEAFF. As DNA, the CDR3 is TGTGCCAGCAGCCTAGGGACGTTGCACACTGAAGCTTTCTTT.

This chain links TRBV18 with TRBJ1-1; 10 nucleotides line up with TRBD1. The V gene end was trimmed by 3 bases and the J gene end by 4 bases; junction bases not matched to a gene: 8. CDR3 length: 16 residues. CDR1 and CDR2 (germline): KGHSH, LQKENI. CDR3 nucleotides: TGTGCCAGCTCACCTTTGACAGGGGGCGTTGGCACTGAAGCTTTCTTT. It yields the protein CASSPLTGGVGTEAFF.